This TCR beta chain was recovered during a study of cytomegalovirus exposure and HLA in healthy donors. PCR employed 60 Vbeta and 13 Jbeta primers. Sequenced by immunoSEQ multiplex PCR; TCRdb stores in-frame clones only, minus some. The data show 110,000 to 150,000 clones, approximately 80% seen once. Donors consisted of healthy bone marrow donors. Losses at the gene ends were 4 bases for V and 4 bases for J; bases not matched to a gene: 5. The CDR3 loop spans 14 amino acids. CDR1 and CDR2 from the germline V gene are SGHNT and YYREEE (reference sequence). This clone occurred once. This chain links TRBV5-4 with TRBJ2-7, with 10 bases identical to TRBD1. This TCR derives from a woman aged 45-59 years in good health and CMV-seropositive. Material: PBMCs. The CDR3 is CASSPGQGGYEQYF. CDR3 bases: TGTGCCAGCAGCCCAGGACAGGGGGGGTACGAGCAGTACTTC.